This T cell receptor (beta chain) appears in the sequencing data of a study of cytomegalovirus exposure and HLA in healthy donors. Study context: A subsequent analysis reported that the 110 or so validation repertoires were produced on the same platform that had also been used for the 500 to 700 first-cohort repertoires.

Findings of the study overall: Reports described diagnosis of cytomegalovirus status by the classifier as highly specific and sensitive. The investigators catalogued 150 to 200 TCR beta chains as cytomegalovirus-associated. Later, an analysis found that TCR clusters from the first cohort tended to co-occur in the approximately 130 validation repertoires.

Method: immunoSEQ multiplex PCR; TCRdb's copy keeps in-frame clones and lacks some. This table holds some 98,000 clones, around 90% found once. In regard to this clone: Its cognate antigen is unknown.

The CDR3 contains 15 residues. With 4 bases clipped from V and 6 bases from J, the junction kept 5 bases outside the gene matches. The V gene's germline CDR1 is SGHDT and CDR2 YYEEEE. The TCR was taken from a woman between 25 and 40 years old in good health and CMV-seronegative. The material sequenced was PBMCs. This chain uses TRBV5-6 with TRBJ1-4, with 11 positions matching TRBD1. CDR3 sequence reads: CASSGQGAWDEKLFF. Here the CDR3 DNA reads TGTGCCAGCAGCGGACAGGGGGCTTGGGATGAAAAACTGTTTTTT.